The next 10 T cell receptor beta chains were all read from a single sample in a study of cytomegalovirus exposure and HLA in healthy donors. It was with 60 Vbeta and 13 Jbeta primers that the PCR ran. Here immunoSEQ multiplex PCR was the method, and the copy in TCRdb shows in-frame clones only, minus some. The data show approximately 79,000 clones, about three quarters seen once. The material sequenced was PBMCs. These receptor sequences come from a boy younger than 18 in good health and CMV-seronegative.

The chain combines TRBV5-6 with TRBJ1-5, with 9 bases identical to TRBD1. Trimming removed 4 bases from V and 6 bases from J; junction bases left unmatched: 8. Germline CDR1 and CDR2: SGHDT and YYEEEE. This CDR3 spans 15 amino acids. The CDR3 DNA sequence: TGTGCCAGCAGCCCGGGACAGGGACGGGGTCAGCCCCAGCATTTT. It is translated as CASSPGQGRGQPQHF.

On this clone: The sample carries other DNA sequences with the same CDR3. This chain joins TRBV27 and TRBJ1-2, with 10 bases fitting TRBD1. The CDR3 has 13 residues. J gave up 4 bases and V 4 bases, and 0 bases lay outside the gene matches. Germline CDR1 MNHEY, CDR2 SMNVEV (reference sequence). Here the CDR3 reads CASSWTGGYGYTF. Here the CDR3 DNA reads TGTGCCAGCAGTTGGACAGGGGGCTATGGCTACACCTTC.

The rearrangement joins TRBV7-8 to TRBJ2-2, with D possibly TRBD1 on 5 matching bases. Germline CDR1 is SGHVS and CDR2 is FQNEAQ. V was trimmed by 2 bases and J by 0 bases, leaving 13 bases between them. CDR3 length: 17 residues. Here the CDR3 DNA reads TGTGCCAGCAGCTTACCACGGCAGACAGCGAACACCGGGGAGCTGTTTTTT. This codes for CASSLPRQTANTGELFF.

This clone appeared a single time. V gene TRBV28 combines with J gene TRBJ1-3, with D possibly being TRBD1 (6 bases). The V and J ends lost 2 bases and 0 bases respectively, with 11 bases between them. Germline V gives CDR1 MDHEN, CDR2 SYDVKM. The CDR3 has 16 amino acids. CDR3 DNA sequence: TGTGCCAGCAGTTTAAGGGACAAAGTCTCTGGAAACACCATATATTTT. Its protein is CASSLRDKVSGNTIYF.

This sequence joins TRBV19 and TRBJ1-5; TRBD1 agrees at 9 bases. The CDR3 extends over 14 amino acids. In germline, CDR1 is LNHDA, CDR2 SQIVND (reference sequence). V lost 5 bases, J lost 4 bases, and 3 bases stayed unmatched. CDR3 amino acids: CASSVGQGNQPQHF. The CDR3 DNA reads TGTGCCAGTAGTGTCGGACAGGGGAATCAGCCCCAGCATTTT.

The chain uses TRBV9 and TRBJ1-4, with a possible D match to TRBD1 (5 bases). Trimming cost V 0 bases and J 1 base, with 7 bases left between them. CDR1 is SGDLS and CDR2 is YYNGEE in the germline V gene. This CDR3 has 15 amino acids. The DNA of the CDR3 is TGTGCCAGCAGCGTAGAAGGGGTAACTAATGAAAAACTGTTTTTT. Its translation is CASSVEGVTNEKLFF.

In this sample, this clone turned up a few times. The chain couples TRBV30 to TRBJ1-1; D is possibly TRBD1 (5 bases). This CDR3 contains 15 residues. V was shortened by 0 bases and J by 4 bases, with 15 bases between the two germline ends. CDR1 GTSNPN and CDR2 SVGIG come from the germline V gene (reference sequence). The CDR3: CAWSVPAAGITEAFF. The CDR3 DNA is TGTGCCTGGAGTGTACCGGCGGCAGGGATCACTGAAGCTTTCTTT.

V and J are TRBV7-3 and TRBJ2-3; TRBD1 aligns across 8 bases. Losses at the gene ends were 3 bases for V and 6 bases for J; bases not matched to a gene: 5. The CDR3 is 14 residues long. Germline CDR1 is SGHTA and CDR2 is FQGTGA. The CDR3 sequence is CASSFDRGVDTQYF. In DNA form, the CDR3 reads TGTGCCAGCAGCTTCGACAGGGGCGTCGATACGCAGTATTTT. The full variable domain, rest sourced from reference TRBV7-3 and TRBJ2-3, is GAGVSQTPSNKVTEKGKYVELRCDPISGHTALYWYRQSLGQGPEFLIYFQGTGAADDSGLPNDRFFAVRPEGSVSTLKIQRTERGDSAVYLCASSFDRGVDTQYFGPGTRLTVL.

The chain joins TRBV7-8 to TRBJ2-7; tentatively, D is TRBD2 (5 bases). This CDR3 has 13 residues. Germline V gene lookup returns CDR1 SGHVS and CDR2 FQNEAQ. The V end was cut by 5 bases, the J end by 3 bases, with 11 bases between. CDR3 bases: TGTGCCAGCAGCCCGGCGGGTCGCTACGAGCAGTACTTC. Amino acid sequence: CASSPAGRYEQYF.

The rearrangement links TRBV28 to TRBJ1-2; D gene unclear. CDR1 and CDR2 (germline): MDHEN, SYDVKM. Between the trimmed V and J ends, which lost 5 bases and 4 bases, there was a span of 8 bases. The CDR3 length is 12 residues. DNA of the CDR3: TGTGCCAGCAGTCCCCACAGCTATGGCTACACCTTC. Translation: CASSPHSYGYTF.